The rows below give T cell receptor beta chains drawn from one sample of a study of OX40 agonist ivuxolimab in advanced cancers. The assay was immunoSEQ multiplex PCR, and TCRdb's table has in-frame clones only and misses some. This sample has approximately 70,000 clones; approximately 90% occur once, and the top ten carry over 0.25%. This material consisted of CD4+ or CD8+ T cells sorted from blood, taken in a trial of the OX40 agonist ivuxolimab. The source of these receptors is an adult with an advanced solid tumor such as melanoma, head and neck, liver or kidney cancer. Each CDR3 is given with its conserved first and last residue. A D gene is named only where the DNA matches it firmly. Clone sizes are given selectively: once, few, many, or a class where the clone is expanded.

v_call: TRBV11-2
d_call: -
clone_size: -
j_call: TRBJ2-7
cdr3_nt: TGTGCCAGCAGCCTTCAGACGCACGAGCAGTACTTC
cdr3_aa: CASSLQTHEQYF

v_call: TRBV6-1
d_call: TRBD1
clone_size: -
j_call: TRBJ2-1
cdr3_nt: TGTGCCAGCAGCTGGGACAGGAACAATGAGCAGTTCTTC
cdr3_aa: CASSWDRNNEQFF

v_call: TRBV2
d_call: -
clone_size: -
j_call: TRBJ1-1
cdr3_nt: TGTGCCAGCAGTGTTCGGCTGAACACTGAAGCTTTCTTT
cdr3_aa: CASSVRLNTEAFF

v_call: TRBV2
d_call: TRBD2
clone_size: -
j_call: TRBJ2-2
cdr3_nt: TGTGCCAGCACAAGTTTGGGGGGGAGCACCGGGGAGCTGTTTTTT
cdr3_aa: CASTSLGGSTGELFF

v_call: TRBV2
d_call: -
clone_size: -
j_call: TRBJ2-1
cdr3_nt: TGTGCCAGCAGTGAAGACAACAATGAGCAGTTCTTC
cdr3_aa: CASSEDNNEQFF

v_call: TRBV4-2
d_call: -
clone_size: -
j_call: TRBJ2-1
cdr3_nt: TGTGCCAGCAGCCCCAGGATGGGAGATGAGCAGTTCTTC
cdr3_aa: CASSPRMGDEQFF

v_call: TRBV5-8
d_call: -
clone_size: -
j_call: TRBJ2-7
cdr3_nt: TGTGCCAGCAGATCCTACACGGTATACGAGCAGTACTTC
cdr3_aa: CASRSYTVYEQYF

v_call: TRBV11-2
d_call: TRBD1
clone_size: once
j_call: TRBJ2-1
cdr3_nt: TGTGCCAGCAGCTTAGTCCGGACAGGGGCAAAATACAATGAGCAGTTCTTC
cdr3_aa: CASSLVRTGAKYNEQFF

v_call: TRBV11-2
d_call: -
clone_size: -
j_call: TRBJ2-1
cdr3_nt: TGTGCCAGCAGCTCGGAGGGGCTAGCCCTTAATGAGCAGTTCTTC
cdr3_aa: CASSSEGLALNEQFF

v_call: TRBV11-1
d_call: -
clone_size: -
j_call: TRBJ2-7
cdr3_nt: TGTGCCAGCAGCTTCGGCGGGGCCTCCTACGAGCAGTACTTC
cdr3_aa: CASSFGGASYEQYF

v_call: TRBV4-3
d_call: -
clone_size: -
j_call: TRBJ2-4
cdr3_nt: TGCGCCAGCAGCCAAGATAGGCAGGGACTCTTAGCCAAAAACATTCAGTACTTC
cdr3_aa: CASSQDRQGLLAKNIQYF

v_call: TRBV28
d_call: -
clone_size: -
j_call: TRBJ2-6
cdr3_nt: TGTGCCAGCAGCCTTTCCAGCTCTGGGGCCAACGTCCTGACTTTC
cdr3_aa: CASSLSSSGANVLTF

v_call: TRBV11-2
d_call: TRBD1
clone_size: -
j_call: TRBJ1-1
cdr3_nt: TGTGCCAGCAGCTTAGCCCAAGGACAGGCACCGGAAGCTTTCTTT
cdr3_aa: CASSLAQGQAPEAFF

v_call: TRBV2
d_call: -
clone_size: few
j_call: TRBJ1-5
cdr3_nt: TGTGCCAGCAGTGTGGGGGGGGCTAGACAGCCCCAGCATTTT
cdr3_aa: CASSVGGARQPQHF

v_call: TRBV2
d_call: -
clone_size: -
j_call: TRBJ1-4
cdr3_nt: TGTGCCAGCAGGACGACCCCGGCAGGCGAAAAACTGTTTTTT
cdr3_aa: CASRTTPAGEKLFF

v_call: TRBV11-3
d_call: -
clone_size: -
j_call: TRBJ2-5
cdr3_nt: TGTGCCAGCAGCTTAGGATGGAGTGGAGGGATCGAGACCCAGTACTTC
cdr3_aa: CASSLGWSGGIETQYF

v_call: TRBV19
d_call: -
clone_size: -
j_call: TRBJ2-1
cdr3_nt: TGTGCCAGTAGTATAACTCATTCGCTCGGGGGCTACAATGAGCAGTTCTTC
cdr3_aa: CASSITHSLGGYNEQFF

v_call: TRBV6-4
d_call: -
clone_size: -
j_call: TRBJ2-5
cdr3_nt: TGTGCCAGCAGTCCTACAGGGTTTCAAGAGACCCAGTACTTC
cdr3_aa: CASSPTGFQETQYF